The 18 T cell receptor beta chains listed next were all sequenced from one sample in a study of CD8+CD57+ T cells in acquired aplastic anemia. Both TCR beta VDJ combination and CDR3 sequence profiling were carried out. Genomic DNA was the template for this profiling. TCRdb re-derived calls from the reads in MiXCR, one entry per CDR3 protein. The sample contains hundreds of thousands of distinct CDR3 sequences, under 80% of which appear only once. Sequenced sample: sorted CD4+, CD8+, or CD8+CD57+ T cells (not recorded which) from PBMCs. The receptors derive from a human donor in good health, serving as a control.

The rearrangement links TRBV2 to TRBJ1-2, with a possible D match to TRBD1 (6 bases). V lost 7 bases and J 13 bases, leaving 34 bases between the germline ends. This CDR3 spans 17 amino acids. Germline values: CDR1 SNHLY, CDR2 FYNNEI. Here the CDR3 reads CASNPSLGAGTQYGGTF. Written as DNA, the CDR3 is TGTGCCAGCAACCCTAGCTTGGGGGCAGGGACGCAGTATGGTGGCACCTTC.

Concerning this clonotype itself: Sequence at one end of the junction differs from germline and may be a read error. This rearrangement joins TRBV7-9 to TRBJ2-2; TRBD2 agrees at 10 bases. CDR3 length: 14 amino acids. CDR1 is SEHNR, CDR2 FQNEAQ, per germline (reference sequence). The CDR3 region has the DNA TGTGCCAGCAGCCTAAGCGGGGGGGCCGGGGAGCTGCTTTTT. Translated: CASSLSGGAGELLF.

A single count supports this clonotype. The junction departs from the called germline gene at one end, perhaps through a read error. The chain's CDR3 is CASSTTLGLYNSPLHF. The DNA for the CDR3 is TGTGCTAGCAGTACAACGTTGGGACTCTATAATTCACCCCTTCACTTT. The chain uses TRBV12-3 or TRBV12-4 and TRBJ1-6, with a possible D match to TRBD1 (5 bases). This CDR3 has 16 amino acids.

The table lists this clonotype with many counts. V usage is TRBV30 and J usage is TRBJ2-5; unclear D gene. V lost 1 base and J 4 bases, leaving 10 bases between the germline ends. This CDR3 comprises 13 residues. The germline gives CDR1 GTSNPN, CDR2 SVGIG (reference sequence). The CDR3 reads CAWSGPSGETQYF. The CDR3 DNA reads as TGTGCCTGGAGTGGCCCCTCGGGAGAGACCCAGTACTTC.

The genes are TRBV7-2 and TRBJ2-1; 9 bases agree with TRBD2. CDR3 length: 13 amino acids. Trimming removed 6 bases from V and 10 bases from J; junction bases left unmatched: 7. CDR1 is SGHTA, CDR2 FQGNSA, per germline. CDR3 region: CASSVAGGPEQFF. The CDR3 bases are TGTGCCAGCAGTGTGGCGGGGGGGCCCGAGCAGTTCTTC.

This clonotype appeared many times. The chain employs TRBV12-3 or TRBV12-4 and TRBJ2-5; 9 bases line up with TRBD2. The CDR3 sequence is 14 residues long. Germline trimming cut 5 bases from V and 5 bases from J; bases unmatched to any gene: 6. The CDR3, as DNA: TGTGCCAGCAGTCGAGCGGGGGGAGGCGAGACCCAGTACTTC. This sequence encodes CASSRAGGGETQYF.

This clonotype was observed a single time. This chain connects TRBV7-2 to TRBJ2-7; maybe TRBD2 (5 bases). Germline values: CDR1 SGHTA, CDR2 FQGNSA. The CDR3 spans 16 residues. With 5 bases removed from V and 10 bases from J, the gap between germline ends came to 27 bases. The CDR3 is CASSQLLGETQYFQYF. CDR3 nucleotides: TGTGCCAGCAGCCAACTACTAGGAGAGACGCAGTATTTTCAGTACTTC.

This clonotype showed up just once. The chain recombines TRBV19 with TRBJ2-2; D is possibly TRBD2 (5 bases). The CDR3 totals 13 residues. Germline values: CDR1 LNHDA, CDR2 SQIVND (reference sequence). V dropped 7 bases and J dropped 6 bases, with 12 bases sitting between them. CDR3 protein: CASKEGDAGELFF. In DNA form, the CDR3 reads TGTGCCAGTAAAGAGGGAGATGCCGGGGAGCTGTTTTTT.

The chain couples TRBV9 to TRBJ1-1, with D unresolved. The CDR3 spans 14 residues. In germline, CDR1 is SGDLS, CDR2 YYNGEE. The V and J ends lost 4 bases and 14 bases respectively, with 24 bases between them. DNA of the CDR3: TGTGCCAGCAGCCGGCCCACGGGATGCACTCAGTACTTCTTT. Translation: CASSRPTGCTQYFF.

CDR3 residues: CASCHRGAGVRTQYF. In nucleotides, the CDR3 is TGTGCCAGTTGTCATCGGGGGGCGGGGGTGAGGACCCAGTACTTC. The V gene is TRBV7-3, the J gene TRBJ2-5, with a possible D match to TRBD2 (7 bases). This CDR3 is built from 15 residues. Germline CDR1 and CDR2: SGHTA and FQGTGA. V lost 9 bases, J lost 7 bases, and 24 bases lay in between. Looking up the rest from reference TRBV7-3 and TRBJ2-5 gives the full variable domain: GAGVSQTPSNKVTEKGKYVELRCDPISGHTALYWYRQSLGQGPEFLIYFQGTGAADDSGLPNDRFFAVRPEGSVSTLKIQRTERGDSAVYLCASCHRGAGVRTQYFGPGTRLLVL.

Turning to this clonotype: With a much larger clone just one base away, this may be a read error. The chain employs TRBV6-1 and TRBJ1-2; 8 bases are shared with TRBD1. The length of the CDR3 is 16 residues. The germline CDR1 and CDR2 sequences are MNHNS and SASEGT. The CDR3 loop reads CASSEAYFRASGGCTF. The CDR3 region has the DNA TGTGCCAGCAGTGAAGCGTACTTCAGAGCATCAGGGGGCTGCACCTTC.

A remark on this clonotype: Because the CDR3 is missing its conserved closing phenylalanine or tryptophan, this is likely a read error. Because the CDR3's place on the DNA is in doubt, the DNA is left out and the CDR3 is given as listed by TCRdb. V gene TRBV7-2 combines with J gene TRBJ1-1; TRBD1, as called in the table, went unchecked against the DNA. From its first to its last residue, the CDR3 has 13 amino acids. Germline V CDR1 and CDR2: SGHTA, FQGNSA. This CDR3 reads CASSLSGDLNSPL.

The V call is TRBV7-3, the J call TRBJ1-2; D remains ambiguous. Germline V gene sequence: CDR1 SGHTA, CDR2 FQGTGA. The length of the CDR3 is 16 residues. With 3 bases removed from V and 11 bases from J, the gap between germline ends came to 25 bases. The CDR3 is CASSFSADSGNTIYTF. The CDR3 coding sequence is TGTGCCAGCAGCTTTTCGGCCGACTCTGGAAACACCATATACACCTTC.

This clonotype was observed at least ten times. This sequence joins TRBV6-6 and TRBJ2-7; D uncertain. This CDR3 is built from 12 residues. Germline CDR1 and CDR2: MNHNY and SVGAGI (reference sequence). V lost 8 bases and J 5 bases, leaving 13 bases between the germline ends. CDR3 nucleotide sequence: TGTGCCAGCTTTATGTCATCCCACGAGCAGTACTTC. This encodes CASFMSSHEQYF.

The chain recombines TRBV20-1 with TRBJ2-1, with D perhaps TRBD2 (6 bases). Judging by the DNA end, TRBJ2-4 fits better; the J call may be wrong. Germline assignment: CDR1 DFQATT and CDR2 SNEGSKA (reference sequence). The CDR3 has 16 amino acids. The CDR3 region has the DNA TGCAGTGCTATTCCGGCTGGCCGGGCGGGGAAAAACATTCAGTACTTC. This codes for CSAIPAGRAGKNIQYF.

The CDR3 nucleotides read TGCAGTGCTAGAGCGGGAGGGAGGACCGGGGAGCTGTTTTTT. Translating it yields CSARAGGRTGELFF. The rearrangement joins TRBV20-1 to TRBJ2-2; 8 nucleotides match TRBD2. CDR1 DFQATT and CDR2 SNEGSKA come from the germline V gene (reference sequence). With 1 base clipped from V and 5 bases from J, the junction kept 3 bases outside the gene matches. The CDR3 loop spans 14 amino acids.

The J gene is TRBJ2-7, the V gene TRBV25-1; 9 bases map to TRBD1. V shed 10 bases and J 4 bases; nucleotides not matched to a gene: 11. The CDR3 is 14 residues long. The V gene's germline CDR1 is MGHDK and CDR2 SYGVNS. In DNA, the CDR3 is TGTGCCACCGCCACGGGACAGGGTCAGTACGAGCAGTACTTC. Its protein product is CATATGQGQYEQYF.

The sample holds one count of this clonotype. The V gene is TRBV7-9, the J gene TRBJ1-1, with D maybe TRBD1 (5 bases). The CDR3 spans 15 residues. From germline, CDR1 is SEHNR and CDR2 FQNEAQ (reference sequence). Trimming stripped 5 bases from V and 13 bases from J, with 26 bases between. CDR3 coding DNA: TGTGCCAGCAGCGTTCTCGACGGGGCGCAGTTTTTTGGTTTCTTT. Its translation is CASSVLDGAQFFGFF. Variable domain in full (rest from reference TRBV7-9 and TRBJ1-1): DTGVSQNPRHKITKRGQNVTFRCDPISEHNRLYWYRQTLGQGPEFLTYFQNEAQLEKSRLLSDRFSAERPKGSFSTLEIQRTEQGDSAMYLCASSVLDGAQFFGFFGQGTRLTVV.